The clone carrying this T cell receptor beta chain was observed a few times. Its antigen is not identified. The data derive from a study of spatial heterogeneity in lung cancer. The CDR3 covers 15 residues. Germline V CDR1 and CDR2: KGHSH, LQKENI. V lost 3 bases to trimming and J lost 1 base; unmatched junction nucleotides: 3. Findings and limits, study-wide: Expanded tumor TCRs that were ubiquitous appeared in blood more at resection than follow-up.

TCRdb redid the calling of the 5' RACE reads with MiXCR, one entry per CDR3 protein. The table lists 39,000 or so distinct CDR3 sequences, around 7.5% of them singletons. Time point in this sample: sample taken at primary tumor resection. Unsorted whole RNA from tumor, nontumor lung or frozen PBMC underwent sequencing. A total of around 67 untreated early-stage non-small cell lung cancer patients served as donors. This clonotype was sampled from a male donor with early-stage non-small cell lung cancer. The sample in question was PBMCs, obtained at surgery. The chain uses TRBV18 and TRBJ1-2, with 9 bases identical to TRBD1. CDR3 loop: CASSPGQGLNYGYTF. DNA for the CDR3: TGTGCCAGCTCACCGGGACAGGGTCTTAACTATGGCTACACCTTC.